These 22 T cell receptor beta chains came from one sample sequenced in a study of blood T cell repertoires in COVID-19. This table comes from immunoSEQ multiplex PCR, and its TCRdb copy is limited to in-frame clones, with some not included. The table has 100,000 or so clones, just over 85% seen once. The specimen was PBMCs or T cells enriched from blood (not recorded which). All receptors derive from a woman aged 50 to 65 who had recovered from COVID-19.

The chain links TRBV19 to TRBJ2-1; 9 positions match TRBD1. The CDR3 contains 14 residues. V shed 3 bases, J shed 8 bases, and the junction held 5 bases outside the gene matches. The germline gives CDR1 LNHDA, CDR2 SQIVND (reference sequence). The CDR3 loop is CASSMGDRVDEQFF. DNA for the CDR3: TGTGCCAGTAGTATGGGGGACAGGGTAGATGAGCAGTTCTTC. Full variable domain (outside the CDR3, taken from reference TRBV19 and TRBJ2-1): DGGITQSPKYLFRKEGQNVTLSCEQNLNHDAMYWYRQDPGQGLRLIYYSQIVNDFQKGDIAEGYSVSREKKESFPLTVTSAQKNPTAFYLCASSMGDRVDEQFFGPGTRLTVL.

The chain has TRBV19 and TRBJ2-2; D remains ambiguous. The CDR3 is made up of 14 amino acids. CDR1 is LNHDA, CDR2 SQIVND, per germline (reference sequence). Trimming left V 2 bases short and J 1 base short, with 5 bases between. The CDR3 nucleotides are TGTGCCAGTAGTATAATACAGAACACCGGGGAGCTGTTTTTT. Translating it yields CASSIIQNTGELFF.

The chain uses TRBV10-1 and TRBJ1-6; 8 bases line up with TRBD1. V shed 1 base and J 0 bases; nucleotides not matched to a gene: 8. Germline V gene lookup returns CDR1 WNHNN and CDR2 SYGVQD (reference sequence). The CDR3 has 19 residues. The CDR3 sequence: CASSEFRGQRGSYNSPLHF. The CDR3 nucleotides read TGCGCCAGCAGTGAGTTCAGGGGGCAGAGAGGCTCCTATAATTCACCCCTCCACTTT.

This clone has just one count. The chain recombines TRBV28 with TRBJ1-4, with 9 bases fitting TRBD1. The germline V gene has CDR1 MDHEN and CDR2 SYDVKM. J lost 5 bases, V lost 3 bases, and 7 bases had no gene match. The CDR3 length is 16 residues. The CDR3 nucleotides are TGTGCCAGCAGTTTTATCTCCGGGACAGGGAATGAAAAACTGTTTTTT. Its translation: CASSFISGTGNEKLFF.

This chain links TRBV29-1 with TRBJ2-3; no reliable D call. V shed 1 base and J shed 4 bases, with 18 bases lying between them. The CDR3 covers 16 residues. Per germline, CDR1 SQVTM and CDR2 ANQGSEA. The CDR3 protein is CSVEVYPASGADTQYF. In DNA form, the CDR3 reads TGCAGCGTTGAAGTTTACCCCGCCTCTGGAGCAGATACGCAGTATTTT.

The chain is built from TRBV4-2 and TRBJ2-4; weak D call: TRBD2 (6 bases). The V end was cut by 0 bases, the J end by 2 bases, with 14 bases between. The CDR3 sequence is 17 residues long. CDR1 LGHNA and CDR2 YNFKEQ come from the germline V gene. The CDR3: CASSQDAGSGSKNIQYF. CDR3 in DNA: TGTGCCAGCAGCCAAGATGCCGGGAGCGGATCCAAAAACATTCAGTACTTC.

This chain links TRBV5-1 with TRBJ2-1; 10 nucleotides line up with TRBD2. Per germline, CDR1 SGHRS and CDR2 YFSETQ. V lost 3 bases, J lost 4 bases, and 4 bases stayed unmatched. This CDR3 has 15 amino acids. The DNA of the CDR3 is TGCGCCAGCAGCTCGAGCGGGAGGGATTACAATGAGCAGTTCTTC. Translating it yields CASSSSGRDYNEQFF.

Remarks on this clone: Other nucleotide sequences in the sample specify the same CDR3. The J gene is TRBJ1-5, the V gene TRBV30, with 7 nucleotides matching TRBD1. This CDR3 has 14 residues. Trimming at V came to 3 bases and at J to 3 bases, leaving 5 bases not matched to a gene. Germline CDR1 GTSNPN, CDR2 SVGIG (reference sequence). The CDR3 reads CAWSRDSNNQPQHF. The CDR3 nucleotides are TGTGCCTGGAGCCGGGACAGTAACAATCAGCCCCAGCATTTT. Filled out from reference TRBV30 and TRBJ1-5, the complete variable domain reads SQTIHQWPATLVQPVGSPLSLECTVEGTSNPNLYWYRQAAGRGLQLLFYSVGIGQISSEVPQNLSASRPQDRQFILSSKKLLLSDSGFYLCAWSRDSNNQPQHFGDGTRLSIL.

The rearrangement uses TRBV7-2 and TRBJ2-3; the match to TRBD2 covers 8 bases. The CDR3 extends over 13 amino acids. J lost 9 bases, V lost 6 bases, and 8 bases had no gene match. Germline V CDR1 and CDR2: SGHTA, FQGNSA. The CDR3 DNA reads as TGTGCCAGCAGGGAAAGCGGGAGAGGAACGCAGTATTTT. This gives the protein CASRESGRGTQYF.

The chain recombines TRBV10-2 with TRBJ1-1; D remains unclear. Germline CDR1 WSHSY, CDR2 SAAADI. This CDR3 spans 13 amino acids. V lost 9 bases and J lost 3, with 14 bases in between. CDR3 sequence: CASSGLADTEAFF. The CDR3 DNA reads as TGCGCCAGTTCGGGATTGGCAGACACTGAAGCTTTCTTT.

CDR3 in DNA: TGTGCCAGCAGCCCTGGGACTACCCAAGAGACCCAGTACTTC. Translating it yields CASSPGTTQETQYF. The gene calls are TRBV9 and TRBJ2-5, with TRBD2 matching over 7 bases. The germline V gene encodes CDR1 SGDLS and CDR2 YYNGEE. The CDR3 has 14 residues. The ends lost 4 bases at V and 1 base at J; junction bases unmatched: 4.

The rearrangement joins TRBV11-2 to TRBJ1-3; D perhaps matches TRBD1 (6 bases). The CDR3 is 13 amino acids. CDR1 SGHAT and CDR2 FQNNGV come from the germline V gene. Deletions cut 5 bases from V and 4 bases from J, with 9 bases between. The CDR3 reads CASSHGTGNTIYF. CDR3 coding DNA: TGTGCCAGCAGCCACGGGACAGGAAACACCATATATTTT.

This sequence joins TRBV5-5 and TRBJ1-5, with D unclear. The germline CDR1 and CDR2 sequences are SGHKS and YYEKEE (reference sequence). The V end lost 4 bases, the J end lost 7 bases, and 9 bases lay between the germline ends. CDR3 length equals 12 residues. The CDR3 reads CASSPSGQPQHF. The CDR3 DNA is TGTGCCAGCAGCCCTTCGGGACAGCCCCAGCATTTT.

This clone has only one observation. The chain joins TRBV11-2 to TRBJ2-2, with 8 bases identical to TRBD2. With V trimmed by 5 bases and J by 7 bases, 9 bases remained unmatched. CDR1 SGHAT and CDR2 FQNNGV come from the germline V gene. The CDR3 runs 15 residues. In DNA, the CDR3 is TGTGCCAGCAGCCCTACTAGCGGCTATATCGGGGAGCTGTTTTTT. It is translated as CASSPTSGYIGELFF.

CDR3 in amino acids: CASTAGEFRNYEQYF. DNA of the CDR3: TGTGCCAGCACAGCGGGGGAATTTCGGAACTACGAGCAGTACTTC. V usage is TRBV3-1 (or the pseudogene TRBV3-2) and J usage is TRBJ2-7; TRBD2 matches 8 bases. The V segment lost 7 bases and the J segment 3 bases; nucleotides outside the gene matches: 11. The length of the CDR3 is 15 residues. Looked up from germline, CDR1 is LGHDT and CDR2 is YNNKEL (reference sequence).

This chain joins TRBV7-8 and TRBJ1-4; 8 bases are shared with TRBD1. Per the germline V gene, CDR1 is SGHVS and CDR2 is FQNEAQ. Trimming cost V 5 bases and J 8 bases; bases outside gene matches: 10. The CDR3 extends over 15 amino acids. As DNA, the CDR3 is TGTGCCAGCAGCACGCACAGGGGGGGGTGGGAAAAACTGTTTTTT. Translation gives CASSTHRGGWEKLFF.

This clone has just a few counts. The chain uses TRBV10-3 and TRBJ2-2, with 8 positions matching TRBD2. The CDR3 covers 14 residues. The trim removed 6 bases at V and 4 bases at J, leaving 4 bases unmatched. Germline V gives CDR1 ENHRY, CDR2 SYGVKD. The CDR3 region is CAIRPSGPTGELFF. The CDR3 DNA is TGTGCCATCAGACCTAGCGGGCCCACCGGGGAGCTGTTTTTT.

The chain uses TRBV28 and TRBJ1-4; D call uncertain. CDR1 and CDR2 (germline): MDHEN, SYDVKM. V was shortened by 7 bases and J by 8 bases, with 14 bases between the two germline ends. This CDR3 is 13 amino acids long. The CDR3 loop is CASMSSPEEKLFF. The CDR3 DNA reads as TGTGCCAGCATGAGTAGTCCGGAGGAAAAACTGTTTTTT.

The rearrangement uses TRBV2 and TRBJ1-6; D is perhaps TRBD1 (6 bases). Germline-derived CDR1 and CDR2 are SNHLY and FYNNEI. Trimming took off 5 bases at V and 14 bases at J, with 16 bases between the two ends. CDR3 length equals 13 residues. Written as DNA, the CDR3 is TGTGCCAGCAGTCCTGGTACAGGGACGGCCCTCCACTTT. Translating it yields CASSPGTGTALHF.

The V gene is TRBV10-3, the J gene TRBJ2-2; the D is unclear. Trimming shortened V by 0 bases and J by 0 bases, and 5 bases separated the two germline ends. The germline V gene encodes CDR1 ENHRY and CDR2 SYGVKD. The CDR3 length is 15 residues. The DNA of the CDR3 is TGTGCCATCAGTGAGTCGTCCACGAACACCGGGGAGCTGTTTTTT. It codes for CAISESSTNTGELFF.

The CDR3 loop reads CASRMRRENTEAFF. CDR3 DNA: TGTGCCAGCAGGATGCGCAGGGAGAACACTGAAGCTTTCTTT. The chain couples TRBV7-9 to TRBJ1-1; D possibly corresponds to TRBD1 (5 bases). V was trimmed by 6 bases and J by 1 base, leaving 12 bases between them. The CDR3 consists of 14 residues. Per the germline V gene, CDR1 is SEHNR and CDR2 is FQNEAQ (reference sequence).

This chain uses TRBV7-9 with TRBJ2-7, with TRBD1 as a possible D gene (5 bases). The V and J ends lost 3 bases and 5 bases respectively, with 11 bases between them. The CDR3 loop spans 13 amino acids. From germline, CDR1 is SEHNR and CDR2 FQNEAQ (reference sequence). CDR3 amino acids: CASSFRAGDEQYF. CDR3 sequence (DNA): TGTGCCAGCAGCTTCAGGGCTGGGGACGAGCAGTACTTC.